This paragraph reports one T cell receptor (beta chain). Methods used by the authors: Amplification from reference gene primers served as the basis for estimated nucleated cell counts. Assay: immunoSEQ multiplex PCR; the TCRdb copy retains only in-frame clones and omits some. V, J and clone size are those of that table, while D and trimming were read from the DNA. The profile covers about 74,000 clones, with around nine tenths appearing a single time and over 1.2% taken by the ten largest. This sample stems from a study of blood T cell repertoires in COVID-19. As for the study in general: Acute and convalescent COVID-19 samples came from the United States, Italy and Spain. PBMCs, B-cell-depleted T cells, or T cells were the source of the cDNA or gDNA that made up the material.

The CDR3 has 15 residues. Germline values: CDR1 SGHTA, CDR2 FQGNSA. Trimming removed 3 bases from V and 5 bases from J, with 13 bases in between. The sequenced sample consisted of peripheral blood. The gene calls are TRBV7-2 and TRBJ2-2, with D possibly matching TRBD1 (7 bases). The TCR was taken from a man over 45 with acute or convalescent COVID-19. The CDR3 coding sequence is TGTGCCAGCAGCTTGCGGGACAGCAAAACCGGGGAGCTGTTTTTT. Translated: CASSLRDSKTGELFF.